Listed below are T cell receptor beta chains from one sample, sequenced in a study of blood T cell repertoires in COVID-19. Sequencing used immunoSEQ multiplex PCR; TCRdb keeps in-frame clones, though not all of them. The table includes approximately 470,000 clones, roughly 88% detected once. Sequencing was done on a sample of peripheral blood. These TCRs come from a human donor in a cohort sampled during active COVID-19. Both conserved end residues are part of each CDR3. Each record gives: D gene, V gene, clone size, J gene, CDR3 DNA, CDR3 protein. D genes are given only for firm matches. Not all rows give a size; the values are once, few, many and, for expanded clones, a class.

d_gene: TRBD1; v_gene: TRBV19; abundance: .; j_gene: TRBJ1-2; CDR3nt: TGTGCCAGTAGGGGACAGTCTAACTATGGCTACACCTTC; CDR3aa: CASRGQSNYGYTF
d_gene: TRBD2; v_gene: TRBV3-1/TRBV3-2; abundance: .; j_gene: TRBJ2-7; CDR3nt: TGTGCCAGCAGCCAAGGGGCCGGGACTAGGACCCACGAGCAGTACTTC; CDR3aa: CASSQGAGTRTHEQYF
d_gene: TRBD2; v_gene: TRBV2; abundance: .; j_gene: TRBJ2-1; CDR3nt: TGTGCCAGCAACCCCACTAGCGGGATGAATGAGCAGTTCTTC; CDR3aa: CASNPTSGMNEQFF
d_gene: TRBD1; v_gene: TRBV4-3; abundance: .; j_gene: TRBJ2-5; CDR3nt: TGCGCCAGCAGCCAAGGGAACAGGGGGGTGGAGACCCAGTACTTC; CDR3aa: CASSQGNRGVETQYF
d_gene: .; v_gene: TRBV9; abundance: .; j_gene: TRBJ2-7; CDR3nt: TGTGCCAGCAGCTTCTCGGTCGAGCAGTACTTC; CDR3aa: CASSFSVEQYF
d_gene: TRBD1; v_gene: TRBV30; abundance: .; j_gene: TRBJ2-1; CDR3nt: TGTGCCTGGAGTGTAGGATGGACAGGCGACGTTCGACGTGAGCAGTTCTTC; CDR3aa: CAWSVGWTGDVRREQFF
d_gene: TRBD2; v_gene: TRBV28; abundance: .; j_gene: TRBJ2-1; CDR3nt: TGTGCCAGCAGCGGGGCCGCGGGAGGTAATAATGAGCAGTTCTTC; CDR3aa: CASSGAAGGNNEQFF
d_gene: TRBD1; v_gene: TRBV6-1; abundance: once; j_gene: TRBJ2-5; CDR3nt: TGTGCCAGCATGGACAGGGCGGAGACCCAGTACTTC; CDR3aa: CASMDRAETQYF
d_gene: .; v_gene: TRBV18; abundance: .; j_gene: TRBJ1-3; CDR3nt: TGTGCCAGCTCACCGGGGCAGGCCCTCTCTGGAAACACCATATATTTT; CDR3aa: CASSPGQALSGNTIYF
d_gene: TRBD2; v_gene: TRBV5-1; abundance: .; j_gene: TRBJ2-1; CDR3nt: TGCGCCAGCAGCTTGGAAGGCGGCGGGAGGGGGAATGAGCAGTTCTTC; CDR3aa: CASSLEGGGRGNEQFF
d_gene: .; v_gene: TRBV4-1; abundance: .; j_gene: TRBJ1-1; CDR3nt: TGCGCCAGCAGCCAAAGGAGGGAATCAACCGAAGCTTTCTTT; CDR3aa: CASSQRRESTEAFF
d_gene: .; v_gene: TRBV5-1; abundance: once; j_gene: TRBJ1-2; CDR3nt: TGCGCCAGCAGCTTGAATGCCCAGAACTATGGCTACACCTTC; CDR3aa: CASSLNAQNYGYTF
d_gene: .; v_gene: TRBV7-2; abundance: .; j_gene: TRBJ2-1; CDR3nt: TGTGCCAGCAGCTTAGAAGGCGGCTACTCCTACAATGAGCAGTTCTTC; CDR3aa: CASSLEGGYSYNEQFF
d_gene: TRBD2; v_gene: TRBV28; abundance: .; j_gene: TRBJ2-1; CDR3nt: TGTGCCAGCAGCCCCCAGCGGGGCACGCAGTTCTTC; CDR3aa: CASSPQRGTQFF
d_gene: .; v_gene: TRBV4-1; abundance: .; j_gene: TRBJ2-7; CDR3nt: TGCGCCAGCAGCCTAGGGGGGGTATCCTACGAGCAGTACTTC; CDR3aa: CASSLGGVSYEQYF